Below, 7 T cell receptor beta chains from the same sample are listed, as sequenced in a study of metastatic and nonmetastatic thyroid tumors. TCRdb reprocessed the PCR reads via MiXCR. This table holds 32,000 or so clones, about 18% found once. All patients reached thyroid surgery having received no treatment beforehand. Sequenced input: blood. The receptors here all came from a male donor with papillary thyroid cancer or a benign thyroid nodule (not recorded which). Some clones in this sample may be carry-over from other donors' samples.

This clone was seen ten or more times. V gene TRBV18 combines with J gene TRBJ2-1; 9 nucleotides agree with TRBD2. V was pared by 3 bases and J by 2 bases, with 8 bases of the junction left unmatched. The CDR3 length is 17 residues. Germline assignment: CDR1 KGHSH and CDR2 LQKENI. CDR3 bases: TGTGCCAGCTCACCCATATTGGCGGGGGGGCCCTACAATGAGCAGTTCTTC. This sequence encodes CASSPILAGGPYNEQFF.

This clone was seen many times. This chain links TRBV25-1 with TRBJ2-2; 9 bases fit TRBD1. The germline gives CDR1 MGHDK, CDR2 SYGVNS. This CDR3 spans 15 amino acids. V gave up 6 bases and J gave up 4 bases; unmatched junction bases: 6. CDR3 nucleotides: TGTGCCAGCAGGAAGGGACAGGGCGGCACCGGGGAGCTGTTTTTT. Its protein product is CASRKGQGGTGELFF.

This clone was observed once. A read error may be the cause here, since a much bigger clone is one base away. J is TRBJ2-1 and V is TRBV11-2; 9 nucleotides line up with TRBD2. The CDR3 runs to 16 residues. V lost 1 base and J lost 8; bases outside the gene matches: 9. Per the germline V gene, CDR1 is SGHAT and CDR2 is FQNNGV. The DNA for the CDR3 is TGTGCCAGCAGCTTAGTGTTTGATAGCGGGGGACATGAGCAGTTCTTC. Translated, it gives CASSLVFDSGGHEQFF.

In its sample, this clone is medium-sized. The chain uses TRBV6-1 and TRBJ2-3, with TRBD1 matching 10 bases. The V and J ends lost 6 bases and 5 bases, in that order; junction bases with no gene match: 5. Germline CDR1 MNHNS, CDR2 SASEGT. CDR3 length equals 14 residues. The CDR3, as DNA: TGTGCCAGCAGAAGACAGGGGGCAGGAGATACGCAGTATTTT. Protein sequence: CASRRQGAGDTQYF.

Ten or more counts support this clone. The rearrangement joins TRBV4-2 to TRBJ2-6, with 7 bases matching TRBD1. V was clipped by 3 bases and J by 0 bases; unmatched bases: 8. CDR3 length: 18 amino acids. Germline V CDR1 and CDR2: LGHNA, YNFKEQ. The CDR3 DNA is TGTGCCAGCAGCCATCCGACAGGGATAGACTCTGGGGCCAACGTCCTGACTTTC. As protein: CASSHPTGIDSGANVLTF.

This clone was found many times. The V and J genes are TRBV4-2 and TRBJ2-3; 10 bases map to TRBD2. The CDR3 runs 18 residues. Per the germline V gene, CDR1 is LGHNA and CDR2 is YNFKEQ. V shed 1 base, J shed 0 bases, and the junction held 7 bases outside the gene matches. The CDR3 loop reads CASSQVSAGGSSTDTQYF. Written as DNA, the CDR3 is TGTGCCAGCAGCCAAGTGTCAGCGGGAGGGTCTAGCACAGATACGCAGTATTTT.

This clone was seen many times. V and J are TRBV28 and TRBJ2-3; TRBD2 aligns across 7 bases. The CDR3 sequence is 14 residues long. The trim removed 2 bases at V and 6 bases at J, leaving 5 bases unmatched. Germline V gives CDR1 MDHEN, CDR2 SYDVKM. DNA of the CDR3: TGTGCCAGCAGTTTACGAGCGGGGACGGATACGCAGTATTTT. Encoded protein: CASSLRAGTDTQYF.